Below, one T cell receptor (beta chain) is given with its context. Assignments of participants to cohorts depended upon their own reported clinical history. This sample is part of a study of blood T cell repertoires in COVID-19. Study details: Acute and convalescent COVID-19 samples came from the United States, Italy and Spain.

Profiling relied on immunoSEQ multiplex PCR, and the TCRdb table lists in-frame clones only, not all of them. The sample lists 150,000 or so clones; approximately 80% were seen once. There are 15 residues in the CDR3. Trimming cost V 5 bases and J 6 bases; bases outside gene matches: 7. Germline CDR1 is SGHKS and CDR2 is YYEKEE (reference sequence). V gene TRBV5-5 combines with J gene TRBJ2-2; 10 nucleotides line up with TRBD1. The specimen sequenced was PBMCs or T cells enriched from blood (not recorded which). The clonotype comes from an older man who had been exposed to COVID-19. The CDR3 region is CASSHDRGHPGELFF. The CDR3 nucleotides read TGTGCCAGCAGTCATGACAGGGGGCATCCCGGGGAGCTGTTTTTT.